Reported below is one T cell receptor beta chain. These data are taken from a study of blood T cell repertoires in COVID-19. Study in general: Donors in the United States, Italy and Spain gave samples during acute or convalescent COVID-19. T cells, B-cell-depleted T cells, or PBMCs supplied cDNA or gDNA.

The CDR3 contains 16 residues. The table came from immunoSEQ multiplex PCR; TCRdb's copy has only in-frame clones and leaves some out. This repertoire shows about 270,000 clones, 86% found once; its top ten account for about 12%. Patients from Seattle were sampled longitudinally, starting during active infection. This clonotype originated in a woman aged 25 to 39 with COVID-19, enrolled during active disease. The specimen sequenced was peripheral blood. This chain links TRBV21-1 with TRBJ1-6; the table assigns TRBD1, which was not confirmed against the DNA. TRBV21-1 is deemed a pseudogene. The CDR3 region is CASSIIFRDRISPLHF. The CDR3 DNA follows: TGTGCCAGCAGCATCATTTTCCGGGACAGAATATCACCCCTCCACTTT.